The next 13 T cell receptor beta chains were all read from a single sample in a study of beta chain features in type 1 diabetes. Expressed TCRB transcripts were sequenced because the isolated RNA had all been reverse transcribed beforehand. Clones were read by immunoSEQ multiplex PCR, and TCRdb kept only the in-frame ones, dropping some. Among about 40,000 clones listed, around 45% were seen once. The sequenced sample consisted of central memory CD4+ T cells from blood. Source of these receptors: a woman aged 18-30 years in good health.

CDR3 region: CASSSPPVISGSSGSGELFF. The CDR3 nucleotides are TGTGCCAGCAGTTCCCCCCCCGTGATTAGCGGGAGCTCAGGGTCCGGGGAGCTGTTTTTT. This sequence joins TRBV27 and TRBJ2-2; 9 bases are shared with TRBD2. CDR1 and CDR2 (germline): MNHEY, SMNVEV (reference sequence). This CDR3 region has 20 residues. V shed 4 bases and J 6 bases; nucleotides not matched to a gene: 21.

The chain links TRBV2 to TRBJ2-2; the match to TRBD1 covers 7 bases. CDR1 is SNHLY, CDR2 FYNNEI, per germline. This CDR3 region has 17 residues. With V trimmed by 6 bases and J by 0 bases, 10 bases remained unmatched. The CDR3 DNA sequence: TGTGCCAGCAGCGCTACCGTGGACAGGCCGAACACCGGGGAGCTGTTTTTT. Its translation: CASSATVDRPNTGELFF.

V is TRBV18 and J is TRBJ1-4; weak D call: TRBD1 (5 bases). The germline CDR1 and CDR2 sequences are KGHSH and LQKENI. This CDR3 has 15 residues. Trimming took off 4 bases at V and 5 bases at J, with 14 bases between the two ends. CDR3 amino acids: CASSRGAKRNEKLFF. CDR3 in DNA: TGTGCCAGCTCACGCGGGGCCAAGAGGAATGAAAAACTGTTTTTT.

The chain has TRBV5-5 and TRBJ2-7; TRBD2 agrees at 9 bases. The CDR3 totals 15 residues. The V and J ends lost 2 bases and 3 bases, in that order; junction bases with no gene match: 6. Germline V gives CDR1 SGHKS, CDR2 YYEKEE (reference sequence). As DNA, the CDR3 is TGTGCCAGCAGCTTTATGACTAGCGGTTTCTACGAGCAGTACTTC. It is translated as CASSFMTSGFYEQYF.

In this sample, this clone turned up a few times. The chain is built from TRBV7-8 and TRBJ1-2; 8 positions agree with TRBD1. The CDR3 extends over 16 amino acids. Germline CDR1 is SGHVS and CDR2 is FQNEAQ. The V segment lost 2 bases and the J segment 8 bases; nucleotides outside the gene matches: 13. CDR3 in amino acids: CASSLSTPGQAIGYTF. In DNA, the CDR3 is TGTGCCAGCAGCTTATCCACACCGGGACAGGCGATAGGCTACACCTTC.

This clone was counted a few times. The rearrangement links TRBV7-2 to TRBJ2-7; TRBD2 agrees at 7 bases. Per the germline V gene, CDR1 is SGHTA and CDR2 is FQGNSA. The CDR3 contains 14 residues. The V segment lost 4 bases and the J segment 2 bases; nucleotides outside the gene matches: 5. The DNA of the CDR3 is TGTGCCAGCAGCTCCTCCGGGACTACCTACGAGCAGTACTTC. Translating gives CASSSSGTTYEQYF.

The chain carries TRBV4-1 and TRBJ1-5; the D is unclear. Germline V gives CDR1 MGHRA, CDR2 YSYEKL. The CDR3 has 18 residues. V was clipped by 0 bases and J by 0 bases, with 15 bases between them. CDR3 nucleotides: TGCGCCAGCAGCCAAGATTCGGGAGGGAGCAATAGCAATCAGCCCCAGCATTTT. Amino acids: CASSQDSGGSNSNQPQHF.

This clone was seen a single time. V and J are TRBV2 and TRBJ1-1; D is ambiguous. The V end was cut by 8 bases, the J end by 1 base, with 11 bases between. This CDR3 comprises 13 residues. The germline CDR1 and CDR2 sequences are SNHLY and FYNNEI. DNA for the CDR3: TGTGCCAGCTTATGGACTGCGAACACTGAAGCTTTCTTT. Translation: CASLWTANTEAFF.

There are a few counts of this clone. Here the CDR3 reads CASSSRDRDEQYF. DNA for the CDR3: TGTGCCAGCAGTTCCCGGGACAGAGACGAGCAGTACTTC. The rearrangement links TRBV6-1 to TRBJ2-7; 7 positions agree with TRBD1. Unmatched junction bases numbered 6, after V lost 5 bases and J lost 5 bases. Germline assignment: CDR1 MNHNS and CDR2 SASEGT. This CDR3 is 13 amino acids long.

This clone was seen more than once but under ten times. CDR3 residues: CASSLMLAGHNEQFF. CDR3 DNA: TGTGCCAGCAGCTTAATGCTAGCAGGCCACAATGAGCAGTTCTTC. The J gene is TRBJ2-1, the V gene TRBV11-1; a possible D gene is TRBD2 (5 bases). Germline assignment: CDR1 SGHAT and CDR2 FQDESV (reference sequence). The CDR3 length is 15 residues. V gave up 2 bases and J gave up 5 bases, with 13 bases separating them.

This clone turned up a few times. V usage is TRBV30 and J usage is TRBJ1-2; unclear D gene. The CDR3 has 11 amino acids. CDR1 is GTSNPN and CDR2 is SVGIG in the germline V gene (reference sequence). V was pared by 5 bases and J by 9 bases, with 13 bases between. CDR3 sequence: CAWSLGLSYTF. The CDR3 DNA is TGTGCCTGGTCTCTCGGGTTGAGCTACACCTTC.

In its sample, this clone was seen a few times. V and J are TRBV18 and TRBJ1-5; 10 nucleotides agree with TRBD1. Germline V CDR1 and CDR2: KGHSH, LQKENI. With V trimmed by 1 base and J by 2 bases, 5 bases remained unmatched. The CDR3 contains 17 residues. CDR3: CASSPLDGTGGNQPQHF. The CDR3 nucleotides read TGTGCCAGCTCACCACTAGACGGGACAGGGGGCAATCAGCCCCAGCATTTT.

This clone turned up a few times. The gene calls are TRBV5-6 and TRBJ2-2; 9 bases agree with TRBD2. V dropped 4 bases and J dropped 2; count of bases not matched to a gene: 9. The CDR3 contains 17 residues. The germline gives CDR1 SGHDT, CDR2 YYEEEE. The CDR3 DNA follows: TGTGCCAGCAGCCATAGCGGGAGAGGCGGAAACACCGGGGAGCTGTTTTTT. Translated: CASSHSGRGGNTGELFF.